The clone carrying this TCR beta chain was seen repeatedly, ten times or more. What it recognizes is unknown. The germline CDR1 and CDR2 sequences are MDHEN and SYDVKM. Trimming left V 10 bases short and J 7 bases short, with 20 bases between. The CDR3 runs 14 residues. This sample stems from a study of identical twins. TCRdb called the 5' RACE reads again in MiXCR, with one record for every CDR3 protein. The sample yields more than 650,000 distinct CDR3 sequences, 5.5% to 6.5% seen once. General observations from the study: Insertion counts were lower in abundant cord blood beta clonotypes, a trend that memory repertoires did not show.

This sequence was found in a man in his late teens or twenties in good health. This chain links TRBV28 with TRBJ2-1, with D perhaps matching TRBD2 (6 bases). Sequenced: naive T cells sorted from blood. CDR3 nucleotide sequence: TGTGCCACCAACCGAGGGAGGACCGGGAATGAGCAGTTCTTC. Encoded protein: CATNRGRTGNEQFF.